These 28 T cell receptor beta chains were all obtained from the same sample, sequenced in a study of T cells in Graves' hyperthyroidism and ophthalmopathy. Researchers took RNA transcripts and amplified the TCR beta CDR3 regions from them. HTBI primers were employed in a first-round RT-PCR of the TCR CDR3. TCRdb reprocessed the multiplex PCR reads via MiXCR and lists one record per CDR3 protein. Of around 620,000 distinct CDR3 sequences listed, 15% to 20% are singletons. Sequencing used blood. Every receptor here comes from a woman aged 30 to 39 with Graves' hyperthyroidism.

This clonotype was observed at least ten times. The gene calls are TRBV6-2 or TRBV6-3 and TRBJ2-7, with TRBD1 matching 9 bases. CDR1 and CDR2 (germline): MNHEY, SVGEGT. The CDR3 length is 17 residues. After removal of 2 bases from V and 4 bases from J, the junction contained 12 bases not matched to a gene. The CDR3 DNA reads TGTGCCAGCAGTTACCTCATTGGGGACAGGGAAATTTACGAGCAGTACTTC. It yields the protein CASSYLIGDREIYEQYF.

This clonotype was detected ten times or more. CDR3 nucleotide sequence: TGTGCCAGCAGTTTATCTCAGGGGGCGGCAGAGCAGTTCTTC. Translated: CASSLSQGAAEQFF. The chain joins TRBV27 to TRBJ2-1; 8 bases align to TRBD1. The CDR3 length is 14 residues. Germline V gives CDR1 MNHEY, CDR2 SMNVEV (reference sequence). Unmatched junction bases numbered 5, after V lost 0 bases and J lost 10 bases.

This clonotype was observed at least ten times. The chain couples TRBV5-1 to TRBJ2-3; a possible D gene is TRBD1 (5 bases). Germline V gene data show CDR1 as SGHRS and CDR2 as YFSETQ. V was clipped by 6 bases and J by 1 base, with 12 bases between them. CDR3 length: 14 amino acids. CDR3 protein: CASTVATGTDTQYF. Here the CDR3 DNA reads TGCGCCAGCACAGTGGCGACAGGCACAGATACGCAGTATTTT.

This clonotype showed up many times. The V call is TRBV11-2, the J call TRBJ2-5; 13 nucleotides line up with TRBD2. This CDR3 is built from 15 residues. J was trimmed by 5 bases and V by 4 bases; bases with no gene match: 4. Germline V gene data show CDR1 as SGHAT and CDR2 as FQNNGV. The CDR3 reads CASSSGLAGFETQYF. In DNA, the CDR3 is TGTGCCAGCAGCTCGGGACTAGCGGGATTTGAGACCCAGTACTTC.

This clonotype was seen repeatedly, ten times or more. CDR3 nucleotide sequence: TGCAGCGTCGAAAAGGGAGGGGCGGGAGAGACCCAGTACTTC. Encoded protein: CSVEKGGAGETQYF. V and J are TRBV29-1 and TRBJ2-5; 7 bases agree with TRBD2. The V gene's germline CDR1 is SQVTM and CDR2 ANQGSEA. V lost 6 bases and J lost 4; bases outside the gene matches: 11. The CDR3 loop spans 14 amino acids.

This chain uses TRBV28 with TRBJ2-7; 12 bases are a match to TRBD2. Germline trimming cut 4 bases from V and 3 bases from J; bases unmatched to any gene: 7. CDR1 MDHEN and CDR2 SYDVKM come from the germline V gene. CDR3 length equals 16 residues. The CDR3 protein is CASSYHPGLAGYEQYF. The CDR3 coding sequence is TGTGCCAGCAGTTATCACCCGGGACTAGCGGGCTACGAGCAGTACTTC.

The table lists this clonotype with a count of one. The chain recombines TRBV7-9 with TRBJ2-1, with D possibly matching TRBD2 (5 bases). Trimming took 8 bases from V and 0 from J, leaving 14 bases between them. CDR1 is SEHNR and CDR2 is FQNEAQ in the germline V gene (reference sequence). The CDR3 totals 15 residues. CDR3 DNA sequence: TGTGCCAGCGGGCCAGCGGATAGCTCCTACAATGAGCAGTTCTTC. Amino acids: CASGPADSSYNEQFF.

This clonotype was seen repeatedly, ten times or more. This chain connects TRBV6-1 to TRBJ2-7; 11 positions match TRBD2. V dropped 2 bases and J dropped 1; count of bases not matched to a gene: 4. Looked up from germline, CDR1 is MNHNS and CDR2 is SASEGT. The CDR3 consists of 16 residues. The CDR3 here is CASSESSGRPSYEQYF. In DNA, the CDR3 is TGTGCCAGCAGTGAATCTAGCGGGAGGCCTTCCTACGAGCAGTACTTC.

This clonotype was seen a few times. V gene TRBV30 combines with J gene TRBJ1-6; D unresolved. CDR1 and CDR2 (germline): GTSNPN, SVGIG (reference sequence). The germline V and J ends were trimmed by 4 bases and 7 bases, with 11 bases remaining between them. The CDR3 is made up of 13 amino acids. CDR3 bases: TGTGCCTGGACCCCAGTCCGCAATTCACCCCTCCACTTT. Translated: CAWTPVRNSPLHF. The complete variable domain, with remaining parts taken from reference TRBV30 and TRBJ1-6, reads SQTIHQWPATLVQPVGSPLSLECTVEGTSNPNLYWYRQAAGRGLQLLFYSVGIGQISSEVPQNLSASRPQDRQFILSSKKLLLSDSGFYLCAWTPVRNSPLHFGNGTRLTVT.

A few counts support this clonotype. The chain recombines TRBV7-2 with TRBJ1-4; D unclear. Germline V gives CDR1 SGHTA, CDR2 FQGNSA. This CDR3 is 12 amino acids long. V lost 2 bases to trimming and J lost 6 bases, with 4 bases between them. The CDR3 here is CASSLLDEKLFF. The CDR3 nucleotides are TGTGCCAGCAGCTTACTAGATGAAAAACTGTTTTTT.

This clonotype appeared a few times. The chain uses TRBV28 and TRBJ2-2; 7 positions match TRBD2. The length of the CDR3 is 14 residues. V shed 7 bases, J shed 5 bases, and the junction held 7 bases outside the gene matches. CDR1 and CDR2 from the germline V gene are MDHEN and SYDVKM. The CDR3 nucleotides are TGTGCCAGCACCGGGGGGTGGGAGACCGGGGAGCTGTTTTTT. Translated: CASTGGWETGELFF.

The J gene is TRBJ2-1, the V gene TRBV12-3 or TRBV12-4; 8 nucleotides align to TRBD1. The CDR3 spans 15 residues. Trimming took 3 bases from V and 5 from J; bases not matched to a gene: 6. Here the CDR3 reads CASSLRTGWDNEQFF. The CDR3, as DNA: TGTGCCAGCAGTTTGAGGACAGGGTGGGACAATGAGCAGTTCTTC.

This clonotype was detected many times. V is TRBV18 and J is TRBJ2-3; D may be TRBD1 or TRBD2 (5 bases each). Germline lookup yields CDR1 KGHSH and CDR2 LQKENI. This CDR3 spans 15 amino acids. V was clipped by 3 bases and J by 4 bases, with 14 bases between them. In nucleotides, the CDR3 is TGTGCCAGCTCACCCCGGGACGTAGAATCAGATACGCAGTATTTT. This codes for CASSPRDVESDTQYF.

This clonotype appeared many times. This sequence joins TRBV7-9 and TRBJ2-7; maybe TRBD2 (6 bases). Germline CDR1 is SEHNR and CDR2 is FQNEAQ (reference sequence). The CDR3 runs to 13 residues. The germline V and J ends were trimmed by 4 bases and 2 bases, with 9 bases remaining between them. The CDR3 bases are TGTGCCAGCAGCTCCCGGGGGACCTACGAGCAGTACTTC. Translating it yields CASSSRGTYEQYF.

The V and J genes are TRBV29-1 and TRBJ2-3; TRBD1 aligns across 10 bases. V lost 5 bases, J lost 3 bases, and 14 bases stayed unmatched. The germline gives CDR1 SQVTM, CDR2 ANQGSEA. The CDR3 is made up of 17 amino acids. CDR3 nucleotides: TGCAGCGTTCCAACGGGACAGGGGTCGCTAGCAACAGATACGCAGTATTTT. Amino acids: CSVPTGQGSLATDTQYF.

This clonotype has a single count. With a much larger clone just one base away, this may be a read error. This chain connects TRBV7-9 to TRBJ2-5, with a weak D call TRBD2 (5 bases). The J call may be mistaken, given a closer DNA end match to TRBJ2-1. The CDR3 sequence is 14 residues long. From germline, CDR1 is SEHNR and CDR2 FQNEAQ (reference sequence). The CDR3 region has the DNA TGTGCCAGCAGCTTAGTAAACCTCGGGGAGACCCAGTTCTTC. Translated, it gives CASSLVNLGETQFF.

The gene calls are TRBV29-1 and TRBJ2-7; tentative D call: TRBD1 (6 bases). This CDR3 has 15 amino acids. Germline CDR1 is SQVTM and CDR2 is ANQGSEA. Trimming cost V 6 bases and J 2 bases, with 20 bases left between them. CDR3 bases: TGCAGCGTAGTCTCAGGGGTGGATGTGGCCTACGAGCAGTACTTC. Translation gives CSVVSGVDVAYEQYF.

Concerning this clonotype itself: Just one base apart from a much larger clone, this may be a read error. This chain joins TRBV20-1 and TRBJ1-1; 7 bases fit TRBD1. CDR3 size: 14 residues. With V trimmed by 2 bases and J by 6 bases, 9 bases remained unmatched. CDR1 DFQATT and CDR2 SNEGSKA come from the germline V gene (reference sequence). CDR3 sequence: CSARIQGREAEAFF. CDR3 nucleotide sequence: TGCAGTGCTAGAATACAGGGGCGCGAGGCTGAAGCTTTCTTT.

This clonotype came up a few times. The chain couples TRBV5-1 to TRBJ1-2; D call uncertain. V dropped 1 base and J dropped 3 bases, with 10 bases sitting between them. The length of the CDR3 is 14 residues. CDR1 is SGHRS, CDR2 YFSETQ, per germline. The CDR3 protein is CASSLNAADYGYTF. In DNA, the CDR3 is TGCGCCAGCAGCTTGAACGCAGCCGACTATGGCTACACCTTC.

This clonotype was picked up many times. The chain carries TRBV10-3 and TRBJ1-2; D might be TRBD1 (6 bases). The CDR3 loop spans 12 amino acids. V lost 7 bases and J 7 bases, leaving 13 bases between the germline ends. Germline loops: CDR1 ENHRY, CDR2 SYGVKD. CDR3 in amino acids: CAIMGAGGGYTF. As DNA, the CDR3 is TGTGCCATCATGGGGGCCGGGGGTGGCTACACCTTC.

This clonotype was counted many times. V and J are TRBV24-1 and TRBJ2-5; a possible D gene is TRBD2 (6 bases). The CDR3 runs to 12 residues. V was cut by 9 bases and J by 3 bases, with 10 bases left in between. The V gene's germline CDR1 is KGHDR and CDR2 SFDVKD. The DNA for the CDR3 is TGTGCCACCGGAGGGAAGGAAGAGACCCAGTACTTC. As protein: CATGGKEETQYF.

The chain has TRBV18 and TRBJ2-2; perhaps TRBD2 as D (6 bases). The germline CDR1 and CDR2 sequences are KGHSH and LQKENI. The length of the CDR3 is 15 residues. The V end was cut by 6 bases, the J end by 2 bases, with 13 bases between. Here the CDR3 DNA reads TGTGCCAGCTCCCCGGAACTAGCCAACACCGGGGAGCTGTTTTTT. Residues: CASSPELANTGELFF. The complete variable domain, with remaining parts taken from reference TRBV18 and TRBJ2-2, reads NAGVMQNPRHLVRRRGQEARLRCSPMKGHSHVYWYRQLPEEGLKFMVYLQKENIIDESGMPKERFSAEFPKEGPSILRIQQVVRGDSAAYFCASSPELANTGELFFGEGSRLTVL.

In its sample, this clonotype was seen many times. CDR3 sequence: CASSGLVHEQYF. The CDR3 bases are TGTGCCAGCAGCGGACTCGTCCACGAGCAGTACTTC. This chain connects TRBV2 to TRBJ2-7, with a weak D call TRBD2 (5 bases). V was shortened by 6 bases and J by 5 bases, with 11 bases between the two germline ends. Germline CDR1 SNHLY, CDR2 FYNNEI. The CDR3 loop spans 12 amino acids.

The chain joins TRBV7-9 to TRBJ2-1; possible D gene TRBD2, 5 bases. The CDR3 sequence is 15 residues long. V was clipped by 1 base and J by 7 bases, with 14 bases between them. In germline, CDR1 is SEHNR, CDR2 FQNEAQ (reference sequence). The CDR3 DNA reads as TGTGCCAGCAGCTTAGTAGGAACCGCGGGTAATGAGCAGTTCTTC. Translated, it gives CASSLVGTAGNEQFF.

This clonotype was counted only a few times. V usage is TRBV27 and J usage is TRBJ2-3; TRBD1 is a possible D gene (6 bases). Between the trimmed V and J ends, which lost 8 bases and 11 bases, there was a span of 14 bases. The germline V gene encodes CDR1 MNHEY and CDR2 SMNVEV (reference sequence). This CDR3 spans 11 amino acids. Written as DNA, the CDR3 is TGTGCCAGCGTGTGGGGGCCGGAGCAGTATTTT. Protein sequence: CASVWGPEQYF.

This clonotype was recorded a few times. V is TRBV9 and J is TRBJ1-2; 11 bases agree with TRBD1. The CDR3 runs to 14 residues. Germline V CDR1 and CDR2: SGDLS, YYNGEE. V was clipped by 3 bases and J by 7 bases; unmatched bases: 5. The CDR3 bases are TGTGCCAGCAGCGGGACAGGGGGCGCAGGTGGCTACACCTTC. Translating it yields CASSGTGGAGGYTF.

For this clonotype: The junction departs from germline at one end; a sequencing error may be responsible. J is TRBJ1-1 and V is TRBV18; maybe TRBD1 (5 bases). Germline V CDR1 and CDR2: KGHSH, LQKENI. This CDR3 region has 15 residues. The CDR3 nucleotides are TGTGCCAGCTCACAAGGACACCTAATGAACACTGGAGCTTTCTTT. Its translation is CASSQGHLMNTGAFF.

The rearrangement joins TRBV9 to TRBJ1-1; D not resolved. The V gene lost 0 bases and the J gene lost 4 bases, with 13 bases spanning the gap. The CDR3 extends over 15 amino acids. The V gene's germline CDR1 is SGDLS and CDR2 YYNGEE. The CDR3 spells CASSVDLGAATEAFF. CDR3 in DNA: TGTGCCAGCAGCGTAGACCTCGGCGCTGCCACTGAAGCTTTCTTT.